This T cell receptor (beta chain) was sequenced for a study of a mutant IDH1 vaccine in newly diagnosed glioma. About the study: Investigators started vaccination 4-6 weeks after radiotherapy alone, or with temozolomide cycles. Sex among treated patients split around 62% male, about 40% female; mean age was roughly 42 years.

Whole-study results and caveats: Patients mounted vaccine-induced immune responses in approximately 94% of cases.

Repertoires were generated with immunoSEQ multiplex PCR, while TCRdb's copy carries only in-frame clones and drops some. The table records roughly 130,000 clones, around 77% of them present only once. Time point defined: week 11, during vaccination. Vaccination used 300 ug of mutant IDH1 20-mer peptide per dose, with topical imiquimod. New astrocytomas of WHO grade 3 or 4 that were IDH1-mutant and ATRX-lost were found in the donors. Note on this clone: What it binds is unknown.

The material sequenced was PBMCs, taken from a glioma patient whose treatment included an IDH1 peptide vaccine. This receptor was identified in a man in his forties with glioma.

The CDR3 DNA reads as TGTGCCAGCCACTGGGGCAGGGGGCAGCGGAACACTGAAGCTTTCTTT. Residues: CASHWGRGQRNTEAFF. The chain combines TRBV27 with TRBJ1-1; the match to TRBD1 covers 8 bases. Germline V gives CDR1 MNHEY, CDR2 SMNVEV (reference sequence). The junction had 12 bases not matched to a gene; V was cut back by 8 bases and J by 1 base. The CDR3 runs to 16 residues.